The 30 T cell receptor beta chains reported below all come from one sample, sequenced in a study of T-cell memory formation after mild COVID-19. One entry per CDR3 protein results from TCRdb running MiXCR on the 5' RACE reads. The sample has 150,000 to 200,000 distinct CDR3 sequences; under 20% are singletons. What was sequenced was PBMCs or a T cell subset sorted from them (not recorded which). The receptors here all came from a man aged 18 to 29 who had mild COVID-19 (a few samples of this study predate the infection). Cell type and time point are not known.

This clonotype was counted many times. CDR3 nucleotides: TGTGCCAGTCGATCGGAGGGAGGGGCCAACGTCCTGACTTTC. Amino acid sequence: CASRSEGGANVLTF. The rearrangement uses TRBV27 and TRBJ2-6; TRBD2 might be the D (6 bases). Trimming cost V 9 bases and J 4 bases, with 13 bases left between them. CDR3 size: 14 residues. Germline lookup yields CDR1 MNHEY and CDR2 SMNVEV (reference sequence). The whole variable domain, filled in from reference TRBV27 and TRBJ2-6, reads EAQVTQNPRYLITVTGKKLTVTCSQNMNHEYMSWYRQDPGLGLRQIYYSMNVEVTDKGDVPEGYKVSRKEKRNFPLILESPSPNQTSLYFCASRSEGGANVLTFGAGSRLTVL.

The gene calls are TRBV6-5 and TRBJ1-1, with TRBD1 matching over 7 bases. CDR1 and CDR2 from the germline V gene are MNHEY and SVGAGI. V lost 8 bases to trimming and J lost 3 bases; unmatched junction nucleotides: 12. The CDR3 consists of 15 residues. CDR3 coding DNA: TGTGCCAGCTACCCAGGCCCTACAGGGGACACTGAAGCTTTCTTT. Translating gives CASYPGPTGDTEAFF.

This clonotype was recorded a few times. Here the CDR3 reads CSAYKDASPYEQYV. CDR3 DNA sequence: TGCAGTGCATATAAAGACGCGTCGCCCTACGAGCAGTACGTC. The rearrangement links TRBV20-1 to TRBJ2-7; D is uncertain. Deletions cut 6 bases from V and 2 bases from J, with 17 bases between. Looked up from germline, CDR1 is DFQATT and CDR2 is SNEGSKA (reference sequence). The length of the CDR3 is 14 residues.

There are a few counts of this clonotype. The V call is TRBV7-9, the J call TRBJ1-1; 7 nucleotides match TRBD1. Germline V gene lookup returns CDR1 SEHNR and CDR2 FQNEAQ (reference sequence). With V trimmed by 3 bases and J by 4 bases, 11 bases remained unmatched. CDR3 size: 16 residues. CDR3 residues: CASSFRPGGRSTEAFF. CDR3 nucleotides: TGTGCCAGCAGCTTTAGGCCAGGGGGACGATCCACTGAAGCTTTCTTT. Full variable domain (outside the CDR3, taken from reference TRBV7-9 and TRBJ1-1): DTGVSQNPRHKITKRGQNVTFRCDPISEHNRLYWYRQTLGQGPEFLTYFQNEAQLEKSRLLSDRFSAERPKGSFSTLEIQRTEQGDSAMYLCASSFRPGGRSTEAFFGQGTRLTVV.

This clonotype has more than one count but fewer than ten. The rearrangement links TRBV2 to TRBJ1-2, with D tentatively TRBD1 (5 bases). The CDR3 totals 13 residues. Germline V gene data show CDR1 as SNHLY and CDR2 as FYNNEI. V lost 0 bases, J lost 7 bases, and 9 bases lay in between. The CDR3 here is CASSEAGVSGYTF. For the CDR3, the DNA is TGTGCCAGCAGTGAAGCAGGGGTTAGTGGCTACACCTTC.

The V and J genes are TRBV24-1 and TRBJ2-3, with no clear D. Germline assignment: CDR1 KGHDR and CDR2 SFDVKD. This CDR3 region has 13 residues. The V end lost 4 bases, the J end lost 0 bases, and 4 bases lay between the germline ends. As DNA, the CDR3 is TGTGCCACCAGTGAGGTTAGCACAGATACGCAGTATTTT. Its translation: CATSEVSTDTQYF.

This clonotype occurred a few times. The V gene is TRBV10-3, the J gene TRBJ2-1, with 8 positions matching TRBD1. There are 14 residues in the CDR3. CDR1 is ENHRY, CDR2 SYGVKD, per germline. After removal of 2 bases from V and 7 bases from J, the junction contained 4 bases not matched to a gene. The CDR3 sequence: CAISEGWDRNEQFF. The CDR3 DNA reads TGTGCCATCAGTGAGGGATGGGACAGGAATGAGCAGTTCTTC.

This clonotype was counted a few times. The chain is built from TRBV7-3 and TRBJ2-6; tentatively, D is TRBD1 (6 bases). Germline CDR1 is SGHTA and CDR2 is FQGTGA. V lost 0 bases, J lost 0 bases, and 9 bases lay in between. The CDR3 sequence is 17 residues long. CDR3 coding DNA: TGTGCCAGCAGCTTAACCCCGACAGGCTCTGGGGCCAACGTCCTGACTTTC. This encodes CASSLTPTGSGANVLTF.

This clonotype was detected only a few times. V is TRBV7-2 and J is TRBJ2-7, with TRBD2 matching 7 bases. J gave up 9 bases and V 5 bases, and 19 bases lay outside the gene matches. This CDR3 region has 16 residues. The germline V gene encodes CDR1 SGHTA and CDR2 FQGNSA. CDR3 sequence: CASSPMTGYGGIGQYV. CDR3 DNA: TGTGCCAGCAGCCCCATGACGGGGTACGGGGGGATCGGGCAGTACGTC.

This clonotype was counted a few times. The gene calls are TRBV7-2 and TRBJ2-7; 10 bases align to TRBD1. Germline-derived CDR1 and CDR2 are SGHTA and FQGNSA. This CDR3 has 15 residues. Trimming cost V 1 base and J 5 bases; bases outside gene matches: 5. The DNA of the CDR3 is TGTGCCAGCAGCTTAGGGCGGACAGGGGGTAACGAGCAGTACTTC. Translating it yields CASSLGRTGGNEQYF.

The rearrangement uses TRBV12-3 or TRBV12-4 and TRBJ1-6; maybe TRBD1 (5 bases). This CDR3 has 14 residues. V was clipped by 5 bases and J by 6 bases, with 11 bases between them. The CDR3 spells CASSTLGGNSPLHF. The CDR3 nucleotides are TGTGCCAGCAGTACGTTGGGGGGTAATTCACCCCTCCACTTT.

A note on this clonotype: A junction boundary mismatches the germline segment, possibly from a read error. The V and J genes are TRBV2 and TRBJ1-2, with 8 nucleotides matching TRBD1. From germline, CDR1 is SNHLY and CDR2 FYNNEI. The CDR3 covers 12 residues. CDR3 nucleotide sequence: TGTGCCAGCAGGGGGACAGGTGATGGCTACACATTC. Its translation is CASRGTGDGYTF.

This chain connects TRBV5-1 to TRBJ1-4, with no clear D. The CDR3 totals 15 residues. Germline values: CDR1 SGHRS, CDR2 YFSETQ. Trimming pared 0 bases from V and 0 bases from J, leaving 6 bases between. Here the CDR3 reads CASSLVAATNEKLFF. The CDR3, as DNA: TGCGCCAGCAGCTTGGTGGCAGCAACTAATGAAAAACTGTTTTTT.

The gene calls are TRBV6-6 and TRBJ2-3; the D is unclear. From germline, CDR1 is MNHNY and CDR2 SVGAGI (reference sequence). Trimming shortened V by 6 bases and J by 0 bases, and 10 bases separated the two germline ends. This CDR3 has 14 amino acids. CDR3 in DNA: TGTGCCAGCAGGACGCAAGGTAGCACAGATACGCAGTATTTT. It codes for CASRTQGSTDTQYF.

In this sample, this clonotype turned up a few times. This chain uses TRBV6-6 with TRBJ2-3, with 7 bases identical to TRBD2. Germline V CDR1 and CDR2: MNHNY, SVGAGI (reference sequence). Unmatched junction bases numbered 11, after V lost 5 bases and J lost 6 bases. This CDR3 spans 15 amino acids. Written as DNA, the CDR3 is TGTGCCAGCAGTCCCGTGGGCAGGGAGGGGGATACGCAGTATTTT. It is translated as CASSPVGREGDTQYF.

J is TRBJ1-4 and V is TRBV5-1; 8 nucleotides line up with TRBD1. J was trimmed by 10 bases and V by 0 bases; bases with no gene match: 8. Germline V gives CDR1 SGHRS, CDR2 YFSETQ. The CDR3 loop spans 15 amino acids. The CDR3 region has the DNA TGCGCCAGCAGCTTGGAGGCAGGGGGCGCGGGAAAACTGTTTTTT. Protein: CASSLEAGGAGKLFF.

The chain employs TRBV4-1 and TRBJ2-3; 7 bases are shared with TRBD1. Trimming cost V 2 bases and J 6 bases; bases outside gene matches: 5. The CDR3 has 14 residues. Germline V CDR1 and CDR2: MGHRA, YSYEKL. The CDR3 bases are TGCGCCAGCAGCCAACCTACCAGGGGGGATACGCAGTATTTT. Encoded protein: CASSQPTRGDTQYF.

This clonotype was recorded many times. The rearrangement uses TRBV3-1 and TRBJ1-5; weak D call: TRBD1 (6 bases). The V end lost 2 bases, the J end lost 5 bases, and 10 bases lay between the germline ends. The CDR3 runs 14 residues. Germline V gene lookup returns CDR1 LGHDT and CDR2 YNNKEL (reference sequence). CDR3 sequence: CASSQSDSDQPQHF. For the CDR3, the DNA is TGTGCCAGCAGCCAATCGGACAGTGATCAGCCCCAGCATTTT.

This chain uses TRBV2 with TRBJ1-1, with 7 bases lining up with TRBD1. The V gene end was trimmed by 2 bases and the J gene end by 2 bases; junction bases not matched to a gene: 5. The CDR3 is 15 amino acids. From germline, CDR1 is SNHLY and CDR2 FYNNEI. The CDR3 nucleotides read TGTGCCAGCAGTGAACAGGGACAGACAAACACTGAAGCTTTCTTT. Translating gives CASSEQGQTNTEAFF.

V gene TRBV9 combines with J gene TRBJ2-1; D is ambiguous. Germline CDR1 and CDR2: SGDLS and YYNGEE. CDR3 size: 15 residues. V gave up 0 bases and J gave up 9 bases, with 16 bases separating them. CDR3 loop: CASSVGVGGLGEQFF. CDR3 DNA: TGTGCCAGCAGCGTAGGTGTTGGCGGTTTAGGTGAGCAGTTCTTC.

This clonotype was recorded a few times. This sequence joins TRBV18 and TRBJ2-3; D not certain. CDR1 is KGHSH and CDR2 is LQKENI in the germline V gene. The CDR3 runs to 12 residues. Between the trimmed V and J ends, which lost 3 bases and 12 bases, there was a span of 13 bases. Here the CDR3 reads CASSPESALQYF. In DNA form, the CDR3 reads TGTGCCAGCTCACCCGAATCCGCCTTACAGTATTTT.

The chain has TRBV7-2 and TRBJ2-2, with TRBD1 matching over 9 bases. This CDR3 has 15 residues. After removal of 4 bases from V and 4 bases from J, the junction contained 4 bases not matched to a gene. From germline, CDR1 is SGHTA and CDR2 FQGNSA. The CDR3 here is CASSSQGATTGELFF. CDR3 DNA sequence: TGTGCCAGCAGCTCACAGGGGGCGACCACCGGGGAGCTGTTTTTT.

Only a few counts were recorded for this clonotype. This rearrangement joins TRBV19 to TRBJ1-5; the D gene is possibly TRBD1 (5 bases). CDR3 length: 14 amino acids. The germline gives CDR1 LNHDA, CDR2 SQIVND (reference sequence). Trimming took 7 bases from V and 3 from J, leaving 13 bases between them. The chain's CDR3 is CASTGVGPNQPQHF. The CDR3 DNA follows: TGTGCCAGTACCGGGGTGGGGCCCAATCAGCCCCAGCATTTT.

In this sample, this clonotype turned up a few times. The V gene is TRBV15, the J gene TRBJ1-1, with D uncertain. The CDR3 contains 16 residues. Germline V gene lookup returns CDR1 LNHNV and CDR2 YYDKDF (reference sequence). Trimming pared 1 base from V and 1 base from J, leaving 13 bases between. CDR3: CATSRASFPGNTEAFF. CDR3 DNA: TGTGCCACCAGCAGAGCTAGTTTCCCCGGGAACACTGAAGCTTTCTTT.

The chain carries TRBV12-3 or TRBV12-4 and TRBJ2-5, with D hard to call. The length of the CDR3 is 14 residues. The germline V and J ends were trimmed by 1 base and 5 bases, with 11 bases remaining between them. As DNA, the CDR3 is TGTGCCAGCAGTTTAGGGAAGCTGTTGGAGACCCAGTACTTC. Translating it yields CASSLGKLLETQYF.

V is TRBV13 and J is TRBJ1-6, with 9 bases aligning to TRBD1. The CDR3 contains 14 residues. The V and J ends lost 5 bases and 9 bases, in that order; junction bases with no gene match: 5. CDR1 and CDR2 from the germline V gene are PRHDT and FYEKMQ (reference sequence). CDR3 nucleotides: TGTGCCAGCAGCCGACAGGGGGAAGGTTCACCCCTCCACTTT. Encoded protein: CASSRQGEGSPLHF.

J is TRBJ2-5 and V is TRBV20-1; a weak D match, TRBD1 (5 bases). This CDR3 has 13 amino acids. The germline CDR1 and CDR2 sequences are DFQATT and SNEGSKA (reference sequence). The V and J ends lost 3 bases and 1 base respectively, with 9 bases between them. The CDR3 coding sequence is TGCAGTGCTAGGATGACAGTCCAAGAGACCCAGTACTTC. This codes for CSARMTVQETQYF.

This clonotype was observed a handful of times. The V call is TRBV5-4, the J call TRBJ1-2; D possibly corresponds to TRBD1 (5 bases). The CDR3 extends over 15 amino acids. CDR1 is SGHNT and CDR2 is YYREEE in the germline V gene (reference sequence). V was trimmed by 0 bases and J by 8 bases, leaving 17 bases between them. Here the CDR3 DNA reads TGTGCCAGCAGCTTGGGGGGGTCCTCCTCCGCGGGCTACACCTTC. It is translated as CASSLGGSSSAGYTF. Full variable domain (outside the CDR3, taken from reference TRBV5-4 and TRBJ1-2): ETGVTQSPTHLIKTRGQQVTLRCSSQSGHNTVSWYQQALGQGPQFIFQYYREEENGRGNFPPRFSGLQFPNYSSELNVNALELDDSALYLCASSLGGSSSAGYTFGSGTRLTVV.

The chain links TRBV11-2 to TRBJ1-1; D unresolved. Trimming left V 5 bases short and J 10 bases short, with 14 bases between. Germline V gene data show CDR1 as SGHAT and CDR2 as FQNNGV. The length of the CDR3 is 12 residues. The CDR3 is CASSPQGLGAFF. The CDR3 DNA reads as TGTGCCAGCAGCCCCCAAGGTCTAGGAGCTTTCTTT.

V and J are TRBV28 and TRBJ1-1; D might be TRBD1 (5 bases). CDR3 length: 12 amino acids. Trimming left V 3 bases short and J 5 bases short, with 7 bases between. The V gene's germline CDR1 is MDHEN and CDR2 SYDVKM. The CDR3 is CASSFKGTEAFF. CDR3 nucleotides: TGTGCCAGCAGTTTTAAGGGGACTGAAGCTTTCTTT.